This T cell receptor (beta chain) was sequenced in a study of control samples from healthy donors and cancer patients. Profiling relied on immunoSEQ multiplex PCR, and the TCRdb table lists in-frame clones only, not all of them. The table records fewer than 130,000 clones, around 89% of them present only once. Germline assignment: CDR1 SGHVS and CDR2 FQNEAQ. The trim removed 5 bases at V and 7 bases at J, leaving 12 bases unmatched. CDR3 length: 15 amino acids. This clone was observed once. The sequencing input was PBMCs. This receptor was identified in a woman aged 60-70 years with lung cancer. The J gene is TRBJ2-7, the V gene TRBV7-8; 9 bases line up with TRBD1. This chain's CDR3 is CASSPHRDRATEQYF. CDR3 DNA sequence: TGTGCCAGCAGCCCCCACCGGGACAGGGCTACGGAGCAGTACTTC.